One sample yielded the 4 T cell receptor beta chains listed below, sequenced in a study of regulatory T cells in long-lasting Graves disease. The authors built TCR beta libraries using iRepertoire HTBI primers and Arm-PCR of CDR3 regions. In TCRdb, the multiplex PCR reads were re-called with MiXCR into one record per CDR3 protein. The sample lists 510,000 or so distinct CDR3 sequences, around 12% occurring once. The sample's time point: newly diagnosed GD, antithyroid drugs for less than 3 months. Extracted PBMC RNA gave rise to the TCR library. This same sample was also taken into another study, of T cells in Graves' hyperthyroidism and ophthalmopathy.

Sample: peripheral blood mononuclear cells (PBMCs), taken at new diagnosis, from a patient treated with antithyroid drugs. The receptors here all came from a woman in her 30s with Graves disease.

This clonotype was seen more than once but under ten times. This rearrangement joins TRBV6-1 to TRBJ2-1, with D possibly being TRBD2 (6 bases). Germline V CDR1 and CDR2: MNHNS, SASEGT. The CDR3 length is 14 residues. V was pared by 6 bases and J by 4 bases, with 13 bases between. CDR3 DNA sequence: TGTGCCAGCAGCGCAACGGGAGTGTACAATGAGCAGTTCTTC. This translates into CASSATGVYNEQFF.

This clonotype occurred many times. V is TRBV3-1 and J is TRBJ2-1, with TRBD2 matching over 11 bases. Germline values: CDR1 LGHDT, CDR2 YNNKEL (reference sequence). With 2 bases clipped from V and 2 bases from J, the junction kept 2 bases outside the gene matches. CDR3 length: 16 residues. CDR3 in DNA: TGTGCCAGCAGCCAACCTAGCGGGAGGACCTACAATGAGCAGTTCTTC. This sequence encodes CASSQPSGRTYNEQFF.

The chain carries TRBV12-3 or TRBV12-4 and TRBJ2-3, with TRBD2 as a possible D gene (5 bases). The end of the DNA aligns better with TRBJ2-7, so the J call may be wrong. The CDR3 totals 18 residues. The CDR3 DNA follows: TGTGCCAGCAGTTTAGGCGGGCTGGTGGTACTAGAGGAGTACGAGCAGTACTTC. Translating it yields CASSLGGLVVLEEYEQYF.

This clonotype was recorded many times. The chain uses TRBV30 and TRBJ2-5; 13 bases match TRBD2. The CDR3 is 17 amino acids. The V gene's germline CDR1 is GTSNPN and CDR2 SVGIG (reference sequence). The V gene end was trimmed by 2 bases and the J gene end by 5 bases; junction bases not matched to a gene: 11. CDR3 in DNA: TGTGCCTGGAGTCCCGGACTAGCGGGAGCCCCTGGGGAGACCCAGTACTTC. This gives the protein CAWSPGLAGAPGETQYF.